This T cell receptor (beta chain) was captured in a study of blood T cell repertoires in COVID-19 (dated by TCRdb to about 2020). In terms of the full investigation: Samples from collaborators originated in the United States, Italy and Spain and spanned both the acute and convalescent phases of COVID-19. Sample metadata almost always included a de-identified subject ID, COVID-19 status, age in years and sex. A freely available public database, intended as a resource for researchers studying the immune response to SARS-CoV-2, is where the repertoires were released. Samples came from the ongoing ImmuneRACE study (first 160 participants) plus 1,254 subjects from 6 global collaborators. Where available, HLA class I and class II types were obtained from metadata supplied by the sample provider rather than from assay-based typing. The prospective study material was composed of cDNA or gDNA derived from T cells, B-cell-depleted T cells, or PBMCs. Subjects who had been exposed to COVID-19, were actively infected with it, or had recovered from it provided the deeply sampled blood TCRbeta repertoires that made up the dataset. What the study reported, not specific to this receptor: The quantity of clinical and demographic metadata differed by source and by participant and was supplied without curation.

The collaborating institutions used their own protocols to collect whole blood in K2EDTA tubes. Collaborator samples were shipped for TCRbeta analysis as frozen whole blood, isolated PBMCs, or DNA extracted from either sample type. Of note for this clone: What this receptor recognizes is not known. No base-level quality is on record; no much larger clone is a single base apart.

The immunoSEQ Assay, a bias-controlled multiplex PCR, was used to amplify TCRbeta CDR3 regions from genomic DNA. Under the source paper's analysis protocol: Within the assay, amplification of reference gene primers was used to estimate how many nucleated cells each sample contained. To quantify the absolute abundance of each unique TCRbeta CDR3 rearrangement, sequence reads were collapsed and filtered. Productive Simpson clonality was computed per sample as the square root of Simpson's diversity index over productive rearrangements. TCRdb mirrors the immuneACCESS table, restricted to in-frame sequences. Some clones are absent from its copies; in checked studies, under half trace to an unresolved V gene, and the reason for the others is unknown. The V and J calls and clone size were taken over from that table, and D and trimming were inferred from the DNA. The sample table shows 100,000 to 150,000 clones, and 75% to 90% are seen once. Clones ranked in the top ten supply more than 15% of the sample.

The sample taken for sequencing was peripheral blood. This TCR derives from a man aged 50 to 60 with active or convalescent COVID-19.

The nucleotide sequence is TGTGCCAGCAGTCTGGGACAGGGCGATCGAGAGACCCAGTACTTC. Translated, this gives CASSLGQGDRETQYF. Recombination joined TRBV28 with TRBJ2-5, and 9 bases in between align with TRBD1. The germline V end is reduced by 5 bases and the J end by 4 bases; junction bases left unmatched: 8. The CDR3 contains 15 residues, cysteine and phenylalanine counted. Only the CDR3 part of the read is kept: 45 bases, read in frame from the first base. The germline V gene specifies MDHEN as CDR1 and SYDVKM as CDR2.